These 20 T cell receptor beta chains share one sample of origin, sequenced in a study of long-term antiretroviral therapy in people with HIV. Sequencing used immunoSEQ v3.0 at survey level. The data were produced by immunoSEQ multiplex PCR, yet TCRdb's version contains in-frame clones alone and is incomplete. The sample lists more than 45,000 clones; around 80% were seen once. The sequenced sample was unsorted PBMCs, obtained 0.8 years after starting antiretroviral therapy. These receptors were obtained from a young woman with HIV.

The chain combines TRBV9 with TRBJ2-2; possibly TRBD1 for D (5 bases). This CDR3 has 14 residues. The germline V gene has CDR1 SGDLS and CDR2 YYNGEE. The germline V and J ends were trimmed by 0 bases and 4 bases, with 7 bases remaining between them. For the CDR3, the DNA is TGTGCCAGCAGCGTAGGACAGTTCACCGGGGAGCTGTTTTTT. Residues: CASSVGQFTGELFF.

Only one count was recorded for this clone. The CDR3 loop is CASSYYGTANQPQHF. CDR3 sequence (DNA): TGTGCCAGCAGTTACTACGGGACAGCAAATCAGCCCCAGCATTTT. The chain joins TRBV5-8 to TRBJ1-5, with TRBD1 identical over 7 bases. Trimming cost V 5 bases and J 4 bases; bases outside gene matches: 9. Germline V gene sequence: CDR1 SGHTS, CDR2 YDEGEE. The CDR3 consists of 15 residues. The whole variable domain, filled in from reference TRBV5-8 and TRBJ1-5, reads EAGVTQSPTHLIKTRGQQATLRCSPISGHTSVYWYQQALGLGLQFLLWYDEGEERNRGNFPPRFSGRQFPNYSSELNVNALELEDSALYLCASSYYGTANQPQHFGDGTRLSIL.

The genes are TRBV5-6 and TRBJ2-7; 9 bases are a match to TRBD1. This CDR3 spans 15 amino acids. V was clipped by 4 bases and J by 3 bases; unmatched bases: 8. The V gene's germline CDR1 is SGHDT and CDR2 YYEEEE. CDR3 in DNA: TGTGCCAGCAGCCGAGGACAGGGGCGGGGCTACGAGCAGTACTTC. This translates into CASSRGQGRGYEQYF.

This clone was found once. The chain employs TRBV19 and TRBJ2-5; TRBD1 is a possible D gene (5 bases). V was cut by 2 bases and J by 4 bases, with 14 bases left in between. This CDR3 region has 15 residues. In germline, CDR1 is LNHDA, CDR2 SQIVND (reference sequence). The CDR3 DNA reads TGTGCCAGTAGTATAATGGGGTTAGGGGCAGAGACCCAGTACTTC. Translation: CASSIMGLGAETQYF. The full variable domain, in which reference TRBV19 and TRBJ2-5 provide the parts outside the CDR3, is DGGITQSPKYLFRKEGQNVTLSCEQNLNHDAMYWYRQDPGQGLRLIYYSQIVNDFQKGDIAEGYSVSREKKESFPLTVTSAQKNPTAFYLCASSIMGLGAETQYFGPGTRLLVL.

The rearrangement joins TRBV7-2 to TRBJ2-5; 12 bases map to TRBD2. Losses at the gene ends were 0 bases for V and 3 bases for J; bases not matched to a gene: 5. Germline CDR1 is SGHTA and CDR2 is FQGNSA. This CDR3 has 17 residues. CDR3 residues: CASSLAWASGREETQYF. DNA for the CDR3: TGTGCCAGCAGCTTAGCTTGGGCTAGCGGGAGGGAAGAGACCCAGTACTTC.

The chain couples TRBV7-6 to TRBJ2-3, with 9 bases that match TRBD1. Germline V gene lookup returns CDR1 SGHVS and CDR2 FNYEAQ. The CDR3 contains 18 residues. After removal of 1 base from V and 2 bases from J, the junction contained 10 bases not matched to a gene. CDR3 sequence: CASSLDRLGQGITDTQYF. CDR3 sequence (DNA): TGTGCCAGCAGCTTAGACCGTCTGGGACAGGGTATCACAGATACGCAGTATTTT.

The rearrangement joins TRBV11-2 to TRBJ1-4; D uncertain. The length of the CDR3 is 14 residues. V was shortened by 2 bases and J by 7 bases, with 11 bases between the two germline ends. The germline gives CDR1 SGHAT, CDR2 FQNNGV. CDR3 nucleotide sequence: TGTGCCAGCAGCTTAACTAGCAAGCGTGAAAAACTGTTTTTT. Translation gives CASSLTSKREKLFF.

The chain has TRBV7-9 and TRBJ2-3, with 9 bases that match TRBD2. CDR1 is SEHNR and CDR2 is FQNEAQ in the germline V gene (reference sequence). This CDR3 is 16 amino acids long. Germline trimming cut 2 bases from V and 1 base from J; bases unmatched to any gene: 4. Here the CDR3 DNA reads TGTGCCAGCAGCTTATTACTAGCGGGTGGCACAGATACGCAGTATTTT. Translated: CASSLLLAGGTDTQYF.

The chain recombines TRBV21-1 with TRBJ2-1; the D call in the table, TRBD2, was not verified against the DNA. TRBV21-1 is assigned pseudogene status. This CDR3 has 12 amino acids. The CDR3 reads CASSKVGGGQFF. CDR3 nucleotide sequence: TGTGCCAGCAGCAAAGTGGGGGGTGGGCAGTTCTTC.

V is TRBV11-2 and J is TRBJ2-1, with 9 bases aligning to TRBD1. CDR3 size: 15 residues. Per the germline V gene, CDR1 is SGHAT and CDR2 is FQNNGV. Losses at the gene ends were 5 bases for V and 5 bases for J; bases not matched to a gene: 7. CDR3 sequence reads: CASSTYRGPDNEQFF. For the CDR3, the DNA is TGTGCCAGCAGCACCTACAGGGGGCCGGACAATGAGCAGTTCTTC.

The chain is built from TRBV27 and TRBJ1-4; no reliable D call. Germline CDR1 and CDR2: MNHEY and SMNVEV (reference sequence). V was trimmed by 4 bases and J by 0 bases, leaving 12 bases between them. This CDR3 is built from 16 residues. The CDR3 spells CASSYLPASTNEKLFF. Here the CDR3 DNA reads TGTGCCAGCAGTTATCTACCAGCTTCAACTAATGAAAAACTGTTTTTT.

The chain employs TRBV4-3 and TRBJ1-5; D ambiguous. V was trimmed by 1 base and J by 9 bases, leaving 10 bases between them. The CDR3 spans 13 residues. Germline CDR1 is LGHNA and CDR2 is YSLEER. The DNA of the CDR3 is TGCGCCAGCAGCCAAGTCCCAGGAGGGCCCCAGCATTTT. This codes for CASSQVPGGPQHF.

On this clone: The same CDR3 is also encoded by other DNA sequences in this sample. The CDR3 region is CASSVGDRVNQPQHF. The CDR3 nucleotides read TGTGCCAGCAGCGTAGGAGACAGGGTCAATCAGCCCCAGCATTTT. This chain joins TRBV9 and TRBJ1-5; 7 bases match TRBD1. V shed 0 bases and J 3 bases; nucleotides not matched to a gene: 3. The CDR3 extends over 15 amino acids. Germline lookup yields CDR1 SGDLS and CDR2 YYNGEE. Combining the CDR3 with reference TRBV9 and TRBJ1-5 gives the whole variable domain DSGVTQTPKHLITATGQRVTLRCSPRSGDLSVYWYQQSLDQGLQFLIQYYNGEERAKGNILERFSAQQFPDLHSELNLSSLELGDSALYFCASSVGDRVNQPQHFGDGTRLSIL.

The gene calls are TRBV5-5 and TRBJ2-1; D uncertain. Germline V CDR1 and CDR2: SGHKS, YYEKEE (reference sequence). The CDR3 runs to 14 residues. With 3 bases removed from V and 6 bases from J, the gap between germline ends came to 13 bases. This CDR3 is CASSSMTTSNEQFF. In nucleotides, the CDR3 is TGTGCCAGCAGCTCGATGACGACGAGCAATGAGCAGTTCTTC. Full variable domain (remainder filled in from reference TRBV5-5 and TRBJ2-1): DAGVTQSPTHLIKTRGQQVTLRCSPISGHKSVSWYQQVLGQGPQFIFQYYEKEERGRGNFPDRFSARQFPNYSSELNVNALLLGDSALYLCASSSMTTSNEQFFGPGTRLTVL.

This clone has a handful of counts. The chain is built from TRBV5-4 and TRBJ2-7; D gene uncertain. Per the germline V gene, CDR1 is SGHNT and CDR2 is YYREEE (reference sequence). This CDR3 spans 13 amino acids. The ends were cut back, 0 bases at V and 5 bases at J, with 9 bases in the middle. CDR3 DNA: TGTGCCAGCAGCTTGGTGTATTCCGACGAGCAGTACTTC. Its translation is CASSLVYSDEQYF.

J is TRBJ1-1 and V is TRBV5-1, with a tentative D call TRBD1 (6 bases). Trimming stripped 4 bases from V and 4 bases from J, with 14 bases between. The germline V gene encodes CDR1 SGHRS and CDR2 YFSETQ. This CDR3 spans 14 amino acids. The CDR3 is CASSQYRAGTEAFF. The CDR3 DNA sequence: TGCGCCAGCAGCCAATACAGGGCGGGCACTGAAGCTTTCTTT. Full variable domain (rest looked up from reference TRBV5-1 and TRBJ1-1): KAGVTQTPRYLIKTRGQQVTLSCSPISGHRSVSWYQQTPGQGLQFLFEYFSETQRNKGNFPGRFSGRQFSNSRSEMNVSTLELGDSALYLCASSQYRAGTEAFFGQGTRLTVV.

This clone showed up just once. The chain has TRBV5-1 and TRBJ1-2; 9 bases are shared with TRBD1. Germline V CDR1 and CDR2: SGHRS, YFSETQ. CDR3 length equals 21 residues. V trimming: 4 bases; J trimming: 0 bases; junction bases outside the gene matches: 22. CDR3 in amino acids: CASSQKSQRDRARTTNYGYTF. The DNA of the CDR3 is TGCGCCAGCAGCCAAAAAAGCCAGCGGGACAGGGCGCGTACTACTAACTATGGCTACACCTTC.

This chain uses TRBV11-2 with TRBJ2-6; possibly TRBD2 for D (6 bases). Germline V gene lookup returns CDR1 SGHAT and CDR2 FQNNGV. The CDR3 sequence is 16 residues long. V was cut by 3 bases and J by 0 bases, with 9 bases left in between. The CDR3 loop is CASSLGLSSGANVLTF. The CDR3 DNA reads TGTGCCAGCAGCTTGGGACTCTCCTCTGGGGCCAACGTCCTGACTTTC.

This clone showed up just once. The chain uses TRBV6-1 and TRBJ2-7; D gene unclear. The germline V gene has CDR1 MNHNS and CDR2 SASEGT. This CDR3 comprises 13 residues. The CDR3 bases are TGTGGATTACGGGCAGGAACCTCCTACGAGCAGTACTTC. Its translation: CGLRAGTSYEQYF.

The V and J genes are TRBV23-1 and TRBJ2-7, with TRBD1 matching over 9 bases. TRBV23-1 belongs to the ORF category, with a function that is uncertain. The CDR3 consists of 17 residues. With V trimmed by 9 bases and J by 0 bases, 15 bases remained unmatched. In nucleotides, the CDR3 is TGCGCCAGACTCATTGGGCGACAGGGGGACCACTCCTACGAGCAGTACTTC. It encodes CARLIGRQGDHSYEQYF.